Listed here is a single T cell receptor beta chain. Its antigen target is currently unknown. Base-call qualities are not available, and no considerably larger clone is one nucleotide away. Whole blood was collected in K2EDTA tubes by collaborating institutions according to the institutions' own protocols. For TCRbeta analysis, collaborators shipped samples as frozen whole blood, isolated PBMCs, or DNA extracted from either of those sample types. TCRbeta CDR3 regions were amplified from genomic DNA using the immunoSEQ Assay, a bias-controlled multiplex PCR. The study's own analysis went as follows. The number of nucleated cells in each sample was estimated from the amplification of reference gene primers within the assay. To quantify the absolute abundance of each unique TCRbeta CDR3 rearrangement, sequence reads were collapsed and filtered. For each sample, productive Simpson clonality was calculated as the square root of Simpson's diversity index over productive rearrangements. TCRdb provides this immuneACCESS table in a form limited to in-frame rearrangements. Some clones are lacking; in checked studies, under half of them reflect an unresolved V gene, and why the rest are absent is not known. The DNA was the basis for D and trimming; V, J and clone size are from that table. This sample holds about 28,000 clones; roughly 87% were observed only once. About 23% of the sample rests with the top ten.

This record belongs to a study of blood T cell repertoires in COVID-19 (dated by TCRdb to the early 2020s). At the level of the whole study: Samples covering the acute and convalescent phases of COVID-19 were provided by collaborators in the United States, Italy and Spain. Deeply sampled blood TCRbeta repertoires from subjects exposed to, actively infected with, or recovered from COVID-19 were included in the dataset. The repertoires were made available in a free public database intended to serve as a resource for research on the immune response to SARS-CoV-2. Where available, HLA class I and class II types were obtained from metadata supplied by the sample provider rather than from assay-based typing. Sample metadata almost always included a de-identified subject ID, COVID-19 status, age in years and sex. Samples came from the ongoing ImmuneRACE study (first 160 participants) plus 1,254 subjects from 6 global collaborators. The material from the prospective study consisted of cDNA or gDNA derived from T cells, B-cell-depleted T cells, or PBMCs. Results the study describes overall, beyond this receptor: The amount of clinical and demographic metadata varied by source and participant and was provided uncurated.

Including the terminal cysteine and phenylalanine, the CDR3 comprises 15 residues. The DNA shown is the 45-base CDR3, in frame from base 1. Trimming removed 3 bases from V and 4 bases from J; the gene matches leave 5 bases unexplained. For CDR1 and CDR2, the germline V gene lists MGHDK and SYGVNS. This chain joins TRBV25-1 to TRBJ2-2, with TRBD2 identical over 7 junction bases. Sequencing used peripheral blood. The receptor comes from a human donor in a cohort sampled during active COVID-19. The nucleotides are TGTGCCAGCAGTGACTCTGGGACTACCACCGGGGAGCTGTTTTTT. Translated, this gives CASSDSGTTTGELFF.